A single sample gave rise to the 32 T cell receptor beta chains below, sequenced in a study of T-cell memory formation after mild COVID-19. MiXCR, applied by TCRdb to the 5' RACE reads, yields one record per CDR3 protein. The sample contains approximately 300,000 distinct CDR3 sequences, more than 15% of which appear only once. The sequenced sample was PBMCs or a T cell subset sorted from them (not recorded which). The receptors stem from a man between 18 and 35 years old who had mild COVID-19 (a few samples of this study predate the infection). Cell type and time point are not known.

This chain links TRBV7-2 with TRBJ1-5; 7 bases align to TRBD1. The V gene end was trimmed by 5 bases and the J gene end by 3 bases; junction bases not matched to a gene: 7. This CDR3 region has 15 residues. Germline CDR1 SGHTA, CDR2 FQGNSA. The CDR3 region is CASSVDRALNQPQHF. CDR3 in DNA: TGTGCCAGCAGCGTCGACAGGGCCCTCAATCAGCCCCAGCATTTT.

This clonotype was seen ten or more times. This chain connects TRBV7-9 to TRBJ1-4; 9 nucleotides agree with TRBD1. Germline lookup yields CDR1 SEHNR and CDR2 FQNEAQ (reference sequence). Trimming cost V 4 bases and J 5 bases; bases outside gene matches: 2. This CDR3 has 14 amino acids. The CDR3 sequence is CASSWGQGNEKLFF. Written as DNA, the CDR3 is TGTGCCAGCAGCTGGGGACAGGGCAATGAAAAACTGTTTTTT.

J is TRBJ2-2 and V is TRBV6-2 or TRBV6-3; D is tentatively TRBD1 or TRBD2 (5 bases each). CDR3 length: 14 amino acids. The ends were cut back, 7 bases at V and 3 bases at J, with 12 bases in the middle. The V gene's germline CDR1 is MNHEY and CDR2 SVGEGT. This chain's CDR3 is CASIRERDTGELFF. In DNA form, the CDR3 reads TGTGCCAGCATCAGGGAGCGTGACACCGGGGAGCTGTTTTTT.

This clonotype has only a few counts. V and J are TRBV5-6 and TRBJ2-1, with a tentative D call TRBD1 (5 bases). Germline V gives CDR1 SGHDT, CDR2 YYEEEE. The CDR3 is 14 amino acids. Trimming pared 3 bases from V and 3 bases from J, leaving 10 bases between. The CDR3 DNA reads as TGTGCCAGCAGCTCTCTGCAGGGCTACAATGAGCAGTTCTTC. Translation: CASSSLQGYNEQFF.

The chain uses TRBV4-1 and TRBJ1-1; no clear D gene. Trimming left V 1 base short and J 8 bases short, with 11 bases between. CDR1 MGHRA and CDR2 YSYEKL come from the germline V gene. This CDR3 is 13 amino acids long. In nucleotides, the CDR3 is TGCGCCAGCAGCCAAGGTGCTGAAACCGAAGCTTTCTTT. Amino acids: CASSQGAETEAFF.

This clonotype was seen at least ten times. V usage is TRBV4-1 and J usage is TRBJ1-2; D gene uncertain. Germline-derived CDR1 and CDR2 are MGHRA and YSYEKL. The CDR3 has 14 residues. V was trimmed by 1 base and J by 4 bases, leaving 10 bases between them. The CDR3 nucleotides are TGCGCCAGCAGCCAAGTGAAGCATTTCTATGGCTACACCTTC. Its protein is CASSQVKHFYGYTF.

The chain couples TRBV6-5 to TRBJ2-1, with 7 bases fitting TRBD1. Germline CDR1 MNHEY, CDR2 SVGAGI. The CDR3 contains 14 residues. Trimming took 8 bases from V and 9 from J; bases not matched to a gene: 13. CDR3 protein: CASPRDSEGTEQFF. DNA of the CDR3: TGTGCCAGCCCCCGGGACAGCGAAGGGACTGAGCAGTTCTTC.

V and J are TRBV6-5 and TRBJ1-2, with unresolved D. Trimming took off 9 bases at V and 1 base at J, with 15 bases between the two ends. The CDR3 runs 14 residues. Per germline, CDR1 MNHEY and CDR2 SVGAGI. CDR3 sequence reads: CASSPFTDNYGYTF. For the CDR3, the DNA is TGTGCCAGTAGCCCCTTTACTGATAACTATGGCTACACCTTC.

The chain recombines TRBV25-1 with TRBJ2-3, with 7 bases identical to TRBD2. The germline CDR1 and CDR2 sequences are MGHDK and SYGVNS. The trim removed 3 bases at V and 10 bases at J, leaving 10 bases unmatched. The CDR3 covers 14 residues. This CDR3 is CASSEALSGRAQYF. In DNA form, the CDR3 reads TGTGCCAGCAGTGAGGCCCTTTCAGGGAGGGCGCAGTATTTT.

The chain uses TRBV5-1 and TRBJ1-3; perhaps TRBD1 as D (5 bases). The CDR3 is made up of 16 amino acids. The V end lost 2 bases, the J end lost 0 bases, and 12 bases lay between the germline ends. The germline gives CDR1 SGHRS, CDR2 YFSETQ. CDR3: CASSFGALTSGNTIYF. In DNA, the CDR3 is TGCGCCAGCAGCTTCGGGGCCTTAACCTCTGGAAACACCATATATTTT.

This clonotype has only a few counts. The chain combines TRBV25-1 with TRBJ2-5; D is uncertain. V lost 3 bases, J lost 2 bases, and 7 bases lay in between. Germline V gene data show CDR1 as MGHDK and CDR2 as SYGVNS. The CDR3 has 13 amino acids. The CDR3 region is CASSDPRQETQYF. The CDR3 DNA is TGTGCCAGCAGTGATCCCAGGCAAGAGACCCAGTACTTC.

This clonotype was seen only a few times. The CDR3 DNA follows: TGTGCCAGCAGCTTTTGGGATACGCAGTATTTT. Protein: CASSFWDTQYF. The V gene is TRBV7-2, the J gene TRBJ2-3, with D unclear. The CDR3 has 11 residues. V lost 3 bases and J 6 bases, leaving 4 bases between the germline ends. Per the germline V gene, CDR1 is SGHTA and CDR2 is FQGNSA.

This clonotype was detected a few times. The chain carries TRBV28 and TRBJ2-5, with TRBD2 as a possible D gene (7 bases). The germline gives CDR1 MDHEN, CDR2 SYDVKM. CDR3 size: 15 residues. Trimming shortened V by 2 bases and J by 3 bases, and 13 bases separated the two germline ends. The CDR3 spells CASSLGGGLEETQYF. CDR3 in DNA: TGTGCCAGCAGTTTAGGGGGGGGCCTCGAAGAGACCCAGTACTTC.

At least ten counts were recorded for this clonotype. The chain recombines TRBV29-1 with TRBJ2-3; 12 nucleotides align to TRBD2. Unmatched junction bases numbered 7, after V lost 6 bases and J lost 3 bases. CDR1 is SQVTM and CDR2 is ANQGSEA in the germline V gene. The CDR3 is 15 residues long. In nucleotides, the CDR3 is TGCAGCGTGGTACTAGCGGGGGGCGCGACAGATACGCAGTATTTT. Protein sequence: CSVVLAGGATDTQYF.

V gene TRBV20-1 combines with J gene TRBJ2-1, with unresolved D. This CDR3 is built from 15 residues. Germline CDR1 DFQATT, CDR2 SNEGSKA (reference sequence). Between the trimmed V and J ends, which lost 5 bases and 5 bases, there was a span of 19 bases. The CDR3 sequence is CSAYVGSMGNNEQFF. In DNA, the CDR3 is TGCAGTGCTTACGTAGGTTCGATGGGGAACAATGAGCAGTTCTTC.

This chain uses TRBV6-1 with TRBJ2-5; D ambiguous. V was clipped by 5 bases and J by 5 bases, with 12 bases between them. The CDR3 extends over 13 amino acids. Germline V gives CDR1 MNHNS, CDR2 SASEGT. This CDR3 is CASSIFSEETQYF. Written as DNA, the CDR3 is TGTGCCAGCAGTATCTTCAGCGAGGAGACCCAGTACTTC.

The gene calls are TRBV28 and TRBJ1-6; no clear D gene. V was clipped by 5 bases and J by 7 bases, with 9 bases between them. CDR3 length: 13 amino acids. CDR1 is MDHEN and CDR2 is SYDVKM in the germline V gene. Here the CDR3 DNA reads TGTGCCAGCAGTATACTCACAAATTCACCCCTCCACTTT. Amino acids: CASSILTNSPLHF.

This clonotype was seen more than once but under ten times. The rearrangement uses TRBV7-8 and TRBJ2-6, with TRBD1 as a possible D gene (6 bases). The V and J ends lost 5 bases and 0 bases respectively, with 14 bases between them. Germline CDR1 reads SGHVS; CDR2 reads FQNEAQ. The CDR3 sequence is 17 residues long. CDR3 coding DNA: TGTGCCAGCAGCCCCCTACAGGGACCCTCTGGGGCCAACGTCCTGACTTTC. This codes for CASSPLQGPSGANVLTF. Variable domain in full (rest from reference TRBV7-8 and TRBJ2-6): GAGVSQSPRYKVAKRGQDVALRCDPISGHVSLFWYQQALGQGPEFLTYFQNEAQLDKSGLPSDRFFAERPEGSVSTLKIQRTQQEDSAVYLCASSPLQGPSGANVLTFGAGSRLTVL.

This clonotype has a single count. The chain recombines TRBV27 with TRBJ2-1; no firm D call. The CDR3 runs 12 residues. Germline V gene sequence: CDR1 MNHEY, CDR2 SMNVEV (reference sequence). Trimming cost V 1 base and J 10 bases, with 8 bases left between them. Here the CDR3 DNA reads TGTGCCAGCAGTTTATGGGGTGGCGAGCAGTTCTTC. This encodes CASSLWGGEQFF.

This clonotype was seen ten or more times. CDR3: CASSSTGYSNQPQHF. DNA for the CDR3: TGTGCCAGCAGCTCGACAGGGTATAGCAATCAGCCCCAGCATTTT. V and J are TRBV12-3 or TRBV12-4 and TRBJ1-5; 7 bases are a match to TRBD1. V dropped 6 bases and J dropped 0; count of bases not matched to a gene: 5. The CDR3 extends over 15 amino acids.

The chain is built from TRBV4-3 and TRBJ1-2; D may be TRBD1 (6 bases). CDR1 and CDR2 from the germline V gene are LGHNA and YSLEER. The CDR3 is made up of 18 amino acids. Deletions cut 0 bases from V and 3 bases from J, with 20 bases between. The CDR3 loop is CASSQDRGLNTGYYGYTF. DNA for the CDR3: TGCGCCAGCAGCCAAGATAGAGGGCTGAACACAGGGTACTATGGCTACACCTTC.

There are a few counts of this clonotype. The chain recombines TRBV15 with TRBJ1-2; D is unresolved. This CDR3 region has 14 residues. Germline V gene lookup returns CDR1 LNHNV and CDR2 YYDKDF (reference sequence). The ends were cut back, 8 bases at V and 4 bases at J, with 17 bases in the middle. The CDR3 protein is CATSGPNKIYGYTF. CDR3 nucleotides: TGTGCCACCTCCGGGCCAAACAAAATCTATGGCTACACCTTC.

The gene calls are TRBV18 and TRBJ1-1, with D maybe TRBD1 (6 bases). CDR1 KGHSH and CDR2 LQKENI come from the germline V gene. The length of the CDR3 is 14 residues. Trimming cost V 6 bases and J 4 bases, with 15 bases left between them. The CDR3 sequence: CASSQMGAGTEAFF. Here the CDR3 DNA reads TGTGCCAGCTCGCAAATGGGGGCAGGCACTGAAGCTTTCTTT.

The rearrangement links TRBV4-1 to TRBJ1-4; D ambiguous. Trimming cost V 1 base and J 8 bases, with 8 bases left between them. The CDR3 spans 13 residues. Germline CDR1 reads MGHRA; CDR2 reads YSYEKL. This chain's CDR3 is CASSQVELEKLFF. CDR3 coding DNA: TGCGCCAGCAGCCAAGTTGAGCTCGAAAAACTGTTTTTT.

The chain links TRBV7-9 to TRBJ1-6; 9 positions match TRBD1. This CDR3 contains 17 residues. Trimming at V came to 4 bases and at J to 3 bases, leaving 7 bases not matched to a gene. The germline gives CDR1 SEHNR, CDR2 FQNEAQ (reference sequence). CDR3 sequence (DNA): TGTGCCAGCAGCTCGGGACAGGGAATTCGCTATAATTCACCCCTCCACTTT. It yields the protein CASSSGQGIRYNSPLHF.

The chain joins TRBV5-1 to TRBJ1-3; D is perhaps TRBD1 (5 bases). V was trimmed by 5 bases and J by 0 bases, leaving 6 bases between them. The germline CDR1 and CDR2 sequences are SGHRS and YFSETQ. The CDR3 contains 13 residues. The CDR3 region is CASRGTSGNTIYF. The CDR3 coding sequence is TGCGCCAGCAGAGGGACCTCTGGAAACACCATATATTTT. Combining the CDR3 with reference TRBV5-1 and TRBJ1-3 gives the whole variable domain KAGVTQTPRYLIKTRGQQVTLSCSPISGHRSVSWYQQTPGQGLQFLFEYFSETQRNKGNFPGRFSGRQFSNSRSEMNVSTLELGDSALYLCASRGTSGNTIYFGEGSWLTVV.

This clonotype was seen more than once but under ten times. The rearrangement uses TRBV4-1 and TRBJ2-3, with D uncertain. The CDR3 is made up of 18 amino acids. V shed 0 bases and J shed 1 base, with 17 bases lying between them. Germline V gives CDR1 MGHRA, CDR2 YSYEKL. The CDR3 is CASSQDSSEFAGTDTQYF. In nucleotides, the CDR3 is TGCGCCAGCAGCCAAGATTCGAGCGAGTTCGCTGGCACAGATACGCAGTATTTT.

The chain uses TRBV9 and TRBJ2-3; 8 bases fit TRBD2. The CDR3 sequence is 16 residues long. The germline CDR1 and CDR2 sequences are SGDLS and YYNGEE. Trimming took 1 base from V and 2 from J; bases not matched to a gene: 6. The CDR3 nucleotides are TGTGCCAGCAGCGTATTTGGTAGCGGGGCCACAGATACGCAGTATTTT. Its translation: CASSVFGSGATDTQYF.

This rearrangement joins TRBV3-1 to TRBJ2-7; D is perhaps TRBD1 (6 bases). Trimming removed 1 base from V and 5 bases from J, with 12 bases in between. The CDR3 is 14 residues long. Per germline, CDR1 LGHDT and CDR2 YNNKEL (reference sequence). CDR3 DNA sequence: TGTGCCAGCAGCCAAGGAAGCAGGGGAGACGAGCAGTACTTC. Translating gives CASSQGSRGDEQYF.

This clonotype was counted only a few times. The CDR3 region is CASSLLGTVNTEAFF. The CDR3 nucleotides read TGTGCCAGCAGCTTACTCGGGACGGTGAACACTGAAGCTTTCTTT. The V and J genes are TRBV7-6 and TRBJ1-1; D possibly corresponds to TRBD1 (5 bases). V was cut by 2 bases and J by 0 bases, with 10 bases left in between. From germline, CDR1 is SGHVS and CDR2 FNYEAQ. The CDR3 runs to 15 residues.

J is TRBJ2-2 and V is TRBV7-2; TRBD2 matches at 8 bases. This CDR3 spans 17 amino acids. V lost 4 bases, J lost 9 bases, and 16 bases stayed unmatched. Germline values: CDR1 SGHTA, CDR2 FQGNSA. CDR3 sequence: CASSSIWGLVGHRELFF. CDR3 in DNA: TGTGCCAGCAGCTCCATCTGGGGACTAGTCGGCCACCGGGAGCTGTTTTTT.

The chain has TRBV15 and TRBJ2-1, with 10 bases fitting TRBD1. This CDR3 has 13 amino acids. Germline V gene lookup returns CDR1 LNHNV and CDR2 YYDKDF (reference sequence). The ends lost 3 bases at V and 7 bases at J; junction bases unmatched: 0. The CDR3 DNA sequence: TGTGCCACCAGCAGGGACAGGGGGAATGAGCAGTTCTTC. Its translation: CATSRDRGNEQFF.